This T cell receptor beta chain was identified in a study of blood T cell repertoires in COVID-19. Study in general: The study drew acute and convalescent COVID-19 samples from the United States, Italy and Spain.

With 6 bases clipped from V and 5 bases from J, the junction kept 4 bases outside the gene matches. The CDR3 runs 13 residues. Looked up from germline, CDR1 is MDHEN and CDR2 is SYDVKM. Some clones are missing from TCRdb's copy, which holds only in-frame ones; the method was immunoSEQ multiplex PCR. The repertoire has roughly 120,000 clones, around 79% of them found once; the top ten carry 2% to 3%. This clonotype was sampled from a man aged 45-65 years with acute or convalescent COVID-19. Sequencing was performed on peripheral blood. V usage is TRBV28 and J usage is TRBJ2-5; 9 positions match TRBD1. This chain's CDR3 is CASRDRGGETQYF. The CDR3 DNA sequence: TGTGCCAGCAGGGACAGGGGTGGCGAGACCCAGTACTTC. The full variable domain, in which reference TRBV28 and TRBJ2-5 provide the parts outside the CDR3, is DVKVTQSSRYLVKRTGEKVFLECVQDMDHENMFWYRQDPGLGLRLIYFSYDVKMKEKGDIPEGYSVSREKKERFSLILESASTNQTSMYLCASRDRGGETQYFGPGTRLLVL.